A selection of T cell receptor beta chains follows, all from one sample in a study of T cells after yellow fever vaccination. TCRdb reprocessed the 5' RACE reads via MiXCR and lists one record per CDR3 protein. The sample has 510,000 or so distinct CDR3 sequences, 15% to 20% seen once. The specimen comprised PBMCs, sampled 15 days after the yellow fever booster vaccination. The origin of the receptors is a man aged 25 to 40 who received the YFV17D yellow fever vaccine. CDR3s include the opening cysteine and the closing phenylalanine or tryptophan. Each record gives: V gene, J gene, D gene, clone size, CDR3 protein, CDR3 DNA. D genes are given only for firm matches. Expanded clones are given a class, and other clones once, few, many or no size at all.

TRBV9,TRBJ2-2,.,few,CASSARTATGELFF,TGTGCCAGCAGCGCCAGGACAGCAACCGGGGAGCTGTTTTTT
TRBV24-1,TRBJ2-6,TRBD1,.,CATSGNTGTGAVHKSGANVPTF,TGTGCCACCAGTGGTAACACCGGGACAGGGGCCGTACACAAATCTGGGGCCAACGTCCCGACTTTC
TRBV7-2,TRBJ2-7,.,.,CASSPHGKTYEQYF,TGTGCCAGCAGCCCGCACGGGAAGACCTACGAGCAGTACTTC
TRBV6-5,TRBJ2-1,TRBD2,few,CASSRTGTSGNNEQFF,TGTGCCAGCAGCCGAACGGGGACTAGCGGTAACAATGAGCAGTTCTTC
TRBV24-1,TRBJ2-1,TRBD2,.,CATSLELAGDGEQFF,TGTGCCACCAGTCTGGAACTAGCGGGAGACGGTGAGCAGTTCTTC
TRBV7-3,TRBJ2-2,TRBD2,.,CASSQGTSVNTGELFF,TGTGCCAGCAGCCAAGGGACTAGCGTGAACACCGGGGAGCTGTTTTTT
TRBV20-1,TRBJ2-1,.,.,CSTNGAGLYNEQFF,TGCAGTACTAACGGGGCGGGCCTCTACAATGAGCAGTTCTTC
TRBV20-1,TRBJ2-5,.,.,CSARDLVKETQYF,TGCAGTGCTAGAGATCTAGTTAAAGAGACCCAGTACTTC
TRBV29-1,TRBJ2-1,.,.,CSTEGGDSYNEQFF,TGCAGCACCGAGGGGGGGGACTCCTACAATGAGCAGTTCTTC
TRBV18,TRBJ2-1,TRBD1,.,CASSPPDRRYNEQFF,TGTGCCAGCTCACCACCGGACAGGCGCTACAATGAGCAGTTCTTC
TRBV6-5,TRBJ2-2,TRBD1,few,CASVGTGDTGELFF,TGTGCCAGCGTTGGGACAGGGGACACCGGGGAGCTGTTTTTT
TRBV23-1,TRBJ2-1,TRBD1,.,CASSQLAGLGQGTPQGIYNEQFF,TGCGCCAGCAGTCAGTTGGCGGGGCTTGGACAGGGGACACCACAGGGGATCTACAATGAGCAGTTCTTC
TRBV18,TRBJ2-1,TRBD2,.,CASSPFGASGRNEQFF,TGTGCCAGCTCACCCTTCGGGGCTAGCGGGAGGAATGAGCAGTTCTTC
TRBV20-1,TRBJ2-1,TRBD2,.,CSALSGRAIEQFF,TGCAGTGCCCTTAGCGGGAGGGCCATTGAGCAGTTCTTC
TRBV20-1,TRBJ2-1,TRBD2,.,CSAPAGAYNEQFF,TGCAGTGCCCCGGCGGGGGCCTACAATGAGCAGTTCTTC
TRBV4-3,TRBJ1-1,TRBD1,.,CASSQENRGYTEAFF,TGCGCCAGCAGCCAAGAAAACAGGGGATACACTGAAGCTTTCTTT
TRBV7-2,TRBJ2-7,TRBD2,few,CASSRDSGTRGYEQYF,TGTGCCAGCAGCCGAGATTCCGGGACTAGAGGTTACGAGCAGTACTTC
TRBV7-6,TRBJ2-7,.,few,CASSLDLDSSYEQYF,TGTGCCAGCAGCTTAGATCTGGACAGCTCCTACGAGCAGTACTTC
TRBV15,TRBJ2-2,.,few,CATSRVTGELFF,TGTGCCACCAGCAGAGTTACCGGGGAGCTGTTTTTT
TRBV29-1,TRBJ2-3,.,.,CSVAFQQTSTDTQYF,TGCAGCGTTGCCTTCCAGCAGACTAGCACAGATACGCAGTATTTT
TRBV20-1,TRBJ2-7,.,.,CSAHSPGRYEQYF,TGCAGTGCTCACTCGCCGGGACGGTACGAGCAGTACTTC
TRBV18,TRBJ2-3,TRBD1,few,CASSPGSGGATDTQYF,TGTGCCAGCTCACCGGGTTCAGGGGGTGCCACAGATACGCAGTATTTT
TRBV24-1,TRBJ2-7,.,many,CATRSYEQYF,TGTGCCACCAGATCCTACGAGCAGTACTTC
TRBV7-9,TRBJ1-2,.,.,CASSPTNYGYTF,TGTGCCAGCAGCCCCACTAACTATGGCTACACCTTC
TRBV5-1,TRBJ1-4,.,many,CARGATDRGEKLFF,TGCGCCAGAGGGGCGACGGACAGAGGCGAAAAACTGTTTTTT
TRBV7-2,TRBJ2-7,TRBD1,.,CASSLGGTVNSYEQYF,TGTGCCAGCAGCTTAGGGGGGACAGTTAATTCCTACGAGCAGTACTTC
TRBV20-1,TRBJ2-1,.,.,CSARKVSFYNEQFF,TGCAGTGCTAGAAAGGTATCCTTTTACAATGAGCAGTTCTTC